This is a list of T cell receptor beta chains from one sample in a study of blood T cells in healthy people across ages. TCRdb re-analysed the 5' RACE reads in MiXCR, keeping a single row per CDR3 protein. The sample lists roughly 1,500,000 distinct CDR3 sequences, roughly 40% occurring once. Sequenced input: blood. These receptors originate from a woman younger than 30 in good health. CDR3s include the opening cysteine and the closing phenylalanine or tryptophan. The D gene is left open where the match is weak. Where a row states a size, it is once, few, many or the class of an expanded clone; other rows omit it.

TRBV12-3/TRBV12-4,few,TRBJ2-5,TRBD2,TGTGCCAGCAGTTATCGAGTATGGGCGGGAGGACGGGAGCAGTACTTC,CASSYRVWAGGREQYF
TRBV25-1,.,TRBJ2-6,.,TGTGCCAGCAGTCCGACGGCAGCCAACGTCCTGACTTTC,CASSPTAANVLTF
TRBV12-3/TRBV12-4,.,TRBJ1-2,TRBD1,TGTGCCAGCAGTTACAGGGGCGACTATGGCTACACCTTC,CASSYRGDYGYTF
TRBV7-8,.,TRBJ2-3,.,TGTGCCAGCAAACGAAGTTACACAGATACGCAGTATTTT,CASKRSYTDTQYF
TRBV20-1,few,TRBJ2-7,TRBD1,TGCAGTGCTAGAGACGGGACAGGGATCTACGAGCAGTACTTC,CSARDGTGIYEQYF
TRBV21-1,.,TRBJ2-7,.,TGTGCCAGCAGCAAAGGTGGGCTAGCGGGCGCCTACGAGCAGTACTTC,CASSKGGLAGAYEQYF
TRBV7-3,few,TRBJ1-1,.,TGTGCCAGCAGCTTATCAACAGGACTCAGCACTGAAGCTTTCTTT,CASSLSTGLSTEAFF
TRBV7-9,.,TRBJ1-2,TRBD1,TGTGCCAGCAGTCCTCTTGGGGACAGGGCCTATGGCTACACCTTC,CASSPLGDRAYGYTF
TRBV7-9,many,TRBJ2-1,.,TGTGCCAGCAGCTTCCCCGAACGGGACCACAATGAGCAGTTCTTC,CASSFPERDHNEQFF
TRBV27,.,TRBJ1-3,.,TGTGCCAGCAGTCCAAACGAAGGGGGTTGGGGAAACACCATATATTTT,CASSPNEGGWGNTIYF
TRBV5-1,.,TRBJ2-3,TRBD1,TGCGCCAGCGACCGGGACAGGGGCGGAGATACGCAGTATTTT,CASDRDRGGDTQYF
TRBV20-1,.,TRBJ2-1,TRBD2,TGCAGTCCAGGGACTAGCGGGAGTGGCAATGAGCAGTTCTTC,CSPGTSGSGNEQFF
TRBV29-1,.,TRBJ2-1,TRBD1,TGTAGCGTTGTGTGGGACAGGGTCACCTACAATGGGCAGTTCTTC,CSVVWDRVTYNGQFF
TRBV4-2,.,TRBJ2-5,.,TGTGCCAGCAGCCAAGATCGCACGGTTCGGGGCGGGACGTACCAAGAGACCCAGTACTTC,CASSQDRTVRGGTYQETQYF
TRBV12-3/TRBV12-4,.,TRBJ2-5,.,TGTGCCAGCAGTTTCAAGGGGGGCGATGAGCAGTACTTC,CASSFKGGDEQYF
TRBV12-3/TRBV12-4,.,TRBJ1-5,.,TGTGCCAGCAGTTTAATGGGGGCGGCTAGCAATCAGCCCCAGCATTTT,CASSLMGAASNQPQHF
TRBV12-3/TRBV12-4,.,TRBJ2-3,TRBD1,TGTGCCAGCAAGGGACAGGATACGCAGTATTTT,CASKGQDTQYF
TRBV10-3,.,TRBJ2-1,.,TGTGCCATCAGAGTCACTGAATATGAGCAGTTCTTC,CAIRVTEYEQFF
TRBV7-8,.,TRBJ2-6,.,TGTGCCCGCAGCCGGACAGCCATGTCTGGGGCCAACGTCCTGACTTTC,CARSRTAMSGANVLTF
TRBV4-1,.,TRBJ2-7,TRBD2,TGCGCCAGCAGCCAAGAAACGGCTCGACTAGCGGAGAATGAGCAGTACTTC,CASSQETARLAENEQYF
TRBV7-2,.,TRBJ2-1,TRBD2,TGTGCCAGCAGCTCCCCGACTAGCGGGGGGTCGAGGGGGTACAATGAGCAGTTCTTC,CASSSPTSGGSRGYNEQFF
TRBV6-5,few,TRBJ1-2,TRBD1,TGTGCCAGCAGAGACCGACAGGGTCCCACCTTC,CASRDRQGPTF
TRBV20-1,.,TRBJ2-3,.,TGCAGTGCTAGGGAAGGCGGGTTTATCACGCCTACGCAGTATTTT,CSAREGGFITPTQYF
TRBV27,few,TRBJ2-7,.,TGTGCCAGCAACGGACAATCCGGCGAGCAGTACTTC,CASNGQSGEQYF
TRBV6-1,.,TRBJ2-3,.,TGTGCCAGCAGTCCACTAGTAGCGGATACGCAGTATTTT,CASSPLVADTQYF
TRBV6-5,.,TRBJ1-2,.,TGTGCCAGCAGTTACTCGGACAACTATGGCTACACCTTC,CASSYSDNYGYTF
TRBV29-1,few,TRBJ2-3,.,TGCAGCGTTGAAGATCCCCGACAGAGAGCTAGCACAGATACGCAGTATTTT,CSVEDPRQRASTDTQYF
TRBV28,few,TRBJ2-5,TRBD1,TGTGCCAGCAGTTACCTGGGACAGCGCCAAGAGACCCAGTACTTC,CASSYLGQRQETQYF
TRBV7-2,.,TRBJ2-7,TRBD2,TGTGCCAGCAGTCGATATGGGGTTAGCGGGGTGACAAGCTCCTACGAGCAGTACTTC,CASSRYGVSGVTSSYEQYF
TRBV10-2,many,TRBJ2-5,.,TGTGCCAGCAGCGCCCAAGAGACCCAGTACTTC,CASSAQETQYF
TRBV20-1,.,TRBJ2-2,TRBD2,TGCAGTGCTAGAGCCCTGGACCCGACTAGCGGGGGGGCCACCGGGGAGCTGTTTTTT,CSARALDPTSGGATGELFF
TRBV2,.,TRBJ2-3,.,TGTGCCAGCAGTCCGCTCCTAGGGCGCACAGATACGCAGTATTTT,CASSPLLGRTDTQYF
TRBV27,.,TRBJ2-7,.,TGTGCCAGCACAATGGGCGGCTACGGCTACAATGAGCAGTACTTC,CASTMGGYGYNEQYF
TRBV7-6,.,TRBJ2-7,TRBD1,TGTGCCAGCAGCTTACTCGACAGGGGGGGGTCCCACGAGCAGTACTTC,CASSLLDRGGSHEQYF
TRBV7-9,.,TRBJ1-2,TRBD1,TGTGCCAGCAGCTTCTTGGACAGGGTGGAAGGCCACACCTTC,CASSFLDRVEGHTF
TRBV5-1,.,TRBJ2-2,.,TGCGCCAGCAGCTTGGGGACTTCGGGACAACGACACACCGGGGAGCTGTTTTTT,CASSLGTSGQRHTGELFF
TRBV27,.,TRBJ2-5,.,TGTGCCAGCAGCCCACGCCAGGGGTTCGGGGAGACCCAGTACTTC,CASSPRQGFGETQYF
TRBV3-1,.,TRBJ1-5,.,TGTGCCAGCAGCCAAGGAGAGTCATTTGATAGCAATCAGCCCCAGCATTTT,CASSQGESFDSNQPQHF
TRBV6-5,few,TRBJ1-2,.,TGTGCCAGCAGTCCCATCGAAAGCGGCTATGGCTACACCTTC,CASSPIESGYGYTF
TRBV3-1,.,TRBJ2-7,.,TGTGCCAGCAGCCAAGGATTGGGTATTCGGTACTTC,CASSQGLGIRYF